This T cell receptor beta chain was identified during a study of cytomegalovirus exposure and HLA in healthy donors. Findings and caveats of the study: One later analysis reportedly identified an Asian-associated ancestry cluster that showed fewer N-insertions than the roughly 640-donor mean.

Amplification used 60 Vbeta primers and 13 Jbeta primers. The data were produced by immunoSEQ multiplex PCR, yet TCRdb's version contains in-frame clones alone and is incomplete. The repertoire holds over 100,000 clones, with around 73% as singletons. The CDR3 consists of 19 residues. Germline CDR1 is LNHNV and CDR2 is YYDKDF (reference sequence). V trimming: 0 bases; J trimming: 0 bases; junction bases outside the gene matches: 7. With regard to this clone: Antigen: not known.

The source is a female donor in good health and CMV-seronegative. The chain joins TRBV15 to TRBJ2-6; 8 bases fit TRBD1. The sample comprised PBMCs. CDR3 sequence (DNA): TGTGCCACCAGCAGAGATCTGGACAGGGCGACCTCTGGGGCCAACGTCCTGACTTTC. The encoded protein is CATSRDLDRATSGANVLTF.